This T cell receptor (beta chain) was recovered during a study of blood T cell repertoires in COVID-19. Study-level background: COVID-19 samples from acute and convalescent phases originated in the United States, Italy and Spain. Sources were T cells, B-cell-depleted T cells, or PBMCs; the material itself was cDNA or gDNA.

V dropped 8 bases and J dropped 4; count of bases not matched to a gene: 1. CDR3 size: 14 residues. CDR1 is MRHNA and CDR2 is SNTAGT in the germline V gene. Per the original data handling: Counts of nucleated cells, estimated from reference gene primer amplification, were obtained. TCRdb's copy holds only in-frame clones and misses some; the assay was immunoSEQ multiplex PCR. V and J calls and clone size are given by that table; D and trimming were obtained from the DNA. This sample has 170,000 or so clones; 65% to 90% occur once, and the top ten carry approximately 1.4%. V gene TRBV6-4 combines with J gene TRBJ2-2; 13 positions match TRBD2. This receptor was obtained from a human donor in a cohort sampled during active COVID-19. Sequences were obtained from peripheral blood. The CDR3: CASGTSGATGELFF. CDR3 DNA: TGTGCCAGCGGGACTAGCGGGGCCACCGGGGAGCTGTTTTTT.